Each of the 24 T cell receptor beta chains below was sequenced from the same sample in a study of blood T cell repertoires in COVID-19. Assay: immunoSEQ multiplex PCR; the TCRdb copy retains only in-frame clones and omits some. Among around 170,000 clones listed, roughly 80% were seen once. Sequenced sample: peripheral blood. The source of these receptors is a woman in her 40s with acute or convalescent COVID-19.

This clone was counted a few times. The chain uses TRBV10-3 and TRBJ1-3; D may be TRBD1 (6 bases). This CDR3 is built from 16 residues. The germline CDR1 and CDR2 sequences are ENHRY and SYGVKD. Deletions cut 3 bases from V and 5 bases from J, with 17 bases between. As DNA, the CDR3 is TGTGCCATCAGTGACCCTACAGGGACCTTCCGAAACACCATATATTTT. Amino acids: CAISDPTGTFRNTIYF.

The chain recombines TRBV28 with TRBJ1-2; TRBD1 might be the D (6 bases). CDR3 length: 17 residues. The V gene lost 4 bases and the J gene lost 5 bases, with 23 bases spanning the gap. From germline, CDR1 is MDHEN and CDR2 SYDVKM. Here the CDR3 reads CASSYRGLEIGWYGYTF. The CDR3, as DNA: TGTGCCAGCAGTTATAGGGGGTTGGAGATAGGGTGGTATGGCTACACCTTC.

V usage is TRBV6-5 and J usage is TRBJ1-1; 7 nucleotides line up with TRBD1. The germline gives CDR1 MNHEY, CDR2 SVGAGI. J lost 7 bases, V lost 1 base, and 9 bases had no gene match. This CDR3 spans 15 amino acids. This CDR3 reads CASSYFRGRPGEAFF. The CDR3 region has the DNA TGTGCCAGCAGTTACTTTAGGGGGCGCCCCGGTGAAGCTTTCTTT.

The V gene is TRBV10-1, the J gene TRBJ2-1, with no clear D. CDR1 and CDR2 from the germline V gene are WNHNN and SYGVQD (reference sequence). CDR3 length: 13 residues. Trimming cost V 6 bases and J 7 bases, with 13 bases left between them. The chain's CDR3 is CASRSTNGNEQFF. CDR3 nucleotides: TGCGCCAGCAGGTCCACTAATGGGAATGAGCAGTTCTTC.

J is TRBJ1-1 and V is TRBV5-1, with a weak D call TRBD1 (5 bases). Germline V lookup: CDR1 SGHRS, CDR2 YFSETQ. The CDR3 totals 14 residues. V lost 4 bases and J lost 6, with 16 bases in between. CDR3 sequence: CASSPPGISAEAFF. DNA of the CDR3: TGCGCCAGCAGCCCGCCAGGGATAAGCGCTGAAGCTTTCTTT.

The chain uses TRBV18 and TRBJ2-2, with D possibly TRBD1 on 6 matching bases. Germline CDR1 KGHSH, CDR2 LQKENI. With 0 bases removed from V and 4 bases from J, the gap between germline ends came to 9 bases. This CDR3 has 15 residues. The chain's CDR3 is CASSPPGHTTGELFF. CDR3 bases: TGTGCCAGCTCACCACCGGGACATACCACCGGGGAGCTGTTTTTT.

This clone was observed at least ten times. The chain uses TRBV19 and TRBJ1-1; the D gene is possibly TRBD1 (5 bases). The CDR3 loop spans 12 amino acids. Germline V gene lookup returns CDR1 LNHDA and CDR2 SQIVND (reference sequence). Trimming pared 9 bases from V and 1 base from J, leaving 9 bases between. The CDR3 DNA reads TGTGCCAGCGGACAACCGAACACTGAAGCTTTCTTT. This encodes CASGQPNTEAFF.

V is TRBV6-5 and J is TRBJ1-1; D remains ambiguous. Germline CDR1 MNHEY, CDR2 SVGAGI. Trimming left V 2 bases short and J 2 bases short, with 9 bases between. The CDR3 is made up of 14 amino acids. The CDR3 here is CASSYISGNTEAFF. CDR3 coding DNA: TGTGCCAGCAGTTACATATCAGGTAACACTGAAGCTTTCTTT.

Worth noting for this clone: The final CDR3 position lacks the conserved phenylalanine or tryptophan, pointing to a likely read error. No DNA is shown, since the ends of the CDR3 on it are uncertain; the CDR3 is the one TCRdb lists. This chain links TRBV12-3 or TRBV12-4 with TRBJ2-3; TRBD2 is the table's D call and was not checked against the DNA. The CDR3 is 12 amino acids long, termini counted. The chain's CDR3 is CASSPLAGGPQL.

V gene TRBV10-3 combines with J gene TRBJ1-4; D is perhaps TRBD1 (6 bases). The CDR3 is 14 amino acids. Germline CDR1 reads ENHRY; CDR2 reads SYGVKD. Trimming cost V 8 bases and J 4 bases, with 14 bases left between them. This chain's CDR3 is CAIAGGAGNEKLFF. The CDR3 DNA reads as TGTGCCATCGCGGGGGGCGCGGGTAATGAAAAACTGTTTTTT.

The J gene is TRBJ2-1, the V gene TRBV30; 8 bases align to TRBD2. The CDR3 sequence is 14 residues long. Germline V gives CDR1 GTSNPN, CDR2 SVGIG (reference sequence). Trimming cost V 2 bases and J 3 bases; bases outside gene matches: 3. The chain's CDR3 is CAWSPTSGYNEQFF. CDR3 nucleotide sequence: TGTGCCTGGAGTCCAACTAGCGGCTACAATGAGCAGTTCTTC.

V and J are TRBV28 and TRBJ1-1; D is possibly TRBD1 (6 bases). Germline CDR1 is MDHEN and CDR2 is SYDVKM. CDR3 length equals 14 residues. Between the trimmed V and J ends, which lost 6 bases and 4 bases, there was a span of 15 bases. CDR3 sequence (DNA): TGTGCCAGCAGGATACCAGGGGTTTCCACTGAAGCTTTCTTT. The encoded protein is CASRIPGVSTEAFF. The full variable domain, with the rest looked up from reference TRBV28 and TRBJ1-1, is DVKVTQSSRYLVKRTGEKVFLECVQDMDHENMFWYRQDPGLGLRLIYFSYDVKMKEKGDIPEGYSVSREKKERFSLILESASTNQTSMYLCASRIPGVSTEAFFGQGTRLTVV.

The V and J genes are TRBV3-1 (or the pseudogene TRBV3-2) and TRBJ1-2; D ambiguous. Trimming left V 3 bases short and J 0 bases short, with 8 bases between. CDR1 is LGHDT, CDR2 YNNKEL, per germline (reference sequence). The CDR3 consists of 14 residues. The CDR3 sequence is CASSQTPSNYGYTF. In DNA form, the CDR3 reads TGTGCCAGCAGCCAGACACCGTCTAACTATGGCTACACCTTC.

The gene calls are TRBV28 and TRBJ2-7, with D possibly matching TRBD2 (5 bases). The CDR3 is 14 amino acids. V lost 8 bases to trimming and J lost 1 base, with 15 bases between them. Germline CDR1 and CDR2: MDHEN and SYDVKM. CDR3 DNA sequence: TGTGCCAGCCAACTAGTCGGCCAATCCTACGAGCAGTACTTC. As protein: CASQLVGQSYEQYF.

This chain links TRBV29-1 with TRBJ1-1; weak D call: TRBD1 (5 bases). This CDR3 contains 14 residues. Germline CDR1 SQVTM, CDR2 ANQGSEA. V dropped 4 bases and J dropped 4 bases, with 16 bases sitting between them. The CDR3 sequence is CSVAPTAGSTEAFF. The CDR3 DNA is TGCAGCGTTGCCCCGACAGCAGGAAGCACTGAAGCTTTCTTT.

The rearrangement joins TRBV4-1 to TRBJ1-5, with no clear D. In germline, CDR1 is MGHRA, CDR2 YSYEKL. The CDR3 runs to 16 residues. Trimming pared 0 bases from V and 0 bases from J, leaving 9 bases between. Written as DNA, the CDR3 is TGCGCCAGCAGCCAAGAGGGCGCAGCTAGCAATCAGCCCCAGCATTTT. This gives the protein CASSQEGAASNQPQHF.

The chain carries TRBV4-2 and TRBJ2-7; D perhaps matches TRBD2 (7 bases). The germline V gene has CDR1 LGHNA and CDR2 YNFKEQ. The CDR3 runs to 15 residues. Trimming cost V 4 bases and J 4 bases, with 17 bases left between them. The CDR3: CASSPLGGADYEQYF. CDR3 coding DNA: TGTGCCAGCAGCCCCCTAGGGGGGGCCGATTACGAGCAGTACTTC.

This chain links TRBV6-6 with TRBJ2-1; D might be TRBD1 (7 bases). The V end was cut by 5 bases, the J end by 7 bases, with 15 bases between. From germline, CDR1 is MNHNY and CDR2 SVGAGI (reference sequence). The CDR3 is made up of 14 amino acids. The CDR3 DNA reads TGTGCCAGCAGTCCCAGGAGGGGGCGGAATGAGCAGTTCTTC. Its translation: CASSPRRGRNEQFF.

The genes are TRBV2 and TRBJ1-6; 8 positions match TRBD1. CDR3 length: 13 amino acids. Germline loops: CDR1 SNHLY, CDR2 FYNNEI. Trimming cost V 7 bases and J 6 bases; bases outside gene matches: 2. The chain's CDR3 is CASTGQGNSPLHF. Written as DNA, the CDR3 is TGTGCCAGCACCGGACAGGGTAATTCACCCCTCCACTTT.

J is TRBJ1-2 and V is TRBV29-1; no clear D gene. The CDR3 has 11 residues. The germline CDR1 and CDR2 sequences are SQVTM and ANQGSEA. V gave up 7 bases and J gave up 5 bases, with 11 bases separating them. In DNA, the CDR3 is TGCAGCGCATCGGGAAGTTATGGCTACACCTTC. Translating gives CSASGSYGYTF.

This clone was seen a single time. This CDR3 is also generated by other DNA sequences in the sample. The chain links TRBV24-1 to TRBJ2-2; D possibly corresponds to TRBD1 (6 bases). Trimming cost V 7 bases and J 3 bases, with 8 bases left between them. Looked up from germline, CDR1 is KGHDR and CDR2 is SFDVKD. The CDR3 runs to 13 residues. The CDR3 loop reads CATRDRDTGELFF. CDR3 in DNA: TGTGCCACCAGGGACAGAGACACCGGGGAGCTGTTTTTT.

The rearrangement joins TRBV27 to TRBJ1-1; D ambiguous. Trimming took 3 bases from V and 4 from J, leaving 9 bases between them. Germline lookup yields CDR1 MNHEY and CDR2 SMNVEV (reference sequence). The CDR3 is 13 amino acids. The CDR3 DNA sequence: TGTGCCAGCAGTTTCCTCCGCGGCACTGAAGCTTTCTTT. Its translation is CASSFLRGTEAFF.

The sample holds a few counts of this clone. The chain is built from TRBV2 and TRBJ1-2; D may be TRBD1 (5 bases). V was pared by 6 bases and J by 3 bases, with 14 bases between. This CDR3 has 14 amino acids. The germline CDR1 and CDR2 sequences are SNHLY and FYNNEI. The CDR3 loop reads CASRAFRDYYGYTF. In DNA, the CDR3 is TGTGCCAGCAGAGCTTTCAGGGACTACTATGGCTACACCTTC.

CDR3 sequence reads: CASSPYQGARGEWSGKETQYF. In DNA form, the CDR3 reads TGTGCCAGCTCACCTTACCAGGGGGCGCGTGGAGAATGGTCGGGAAAAGAGACCCAGTACTTC. V is TRBV18 and J is TRBJ2-5; 8 bases match TRBD1. Germline lookup yields CDR1 KGHSH and CDR2 LQKENI. The J segment lost 3 bases and the V segment lost 3 bases, leaving 24 bases of the junction unmatched. The CDR3 loop spans 21 amino acids.